One T cell receptor beta chain is described in this entry. Its target is not known. The length of the CDR3 is 18 residues. Trimming took 5 bases from V and 4 from J; bases not matched to a gene: 9. The source of the sample is a study of identical twins. A universal primer site arose from template switching, and cDNA bore unique molecular identifiers. Using its own MiXCR run on the 5' RACE reads, TCRdb lists one record per CDR3 protein. Here the sample spans approximately 410,000 distinct CDR3 sequences, approximately 18% being singletons. Whole-study results and caveats: Out-of-frame alpha sequences common to twins were enriched for low generation probability. A lower insertion count was a feature of abundant cord blood beta clonotypes, with no such feature in memory repertoires.

V and J are TRBV12-3 or TRBV12-4 and TRBJ2-1; 15 bases are a match to TRBD2. Specimen: naive T cells sorted from blood. This sequence was found in a man aged 45-65 years in good health. Here the CDR3 reads CASSLGLAGGPGYNEQFF. DNA for the CDR3: TGTGCCAGCAGTCTAGGACTAGCGGGGGGGCCGGGGTACAATGAGCAGTTCTTC.